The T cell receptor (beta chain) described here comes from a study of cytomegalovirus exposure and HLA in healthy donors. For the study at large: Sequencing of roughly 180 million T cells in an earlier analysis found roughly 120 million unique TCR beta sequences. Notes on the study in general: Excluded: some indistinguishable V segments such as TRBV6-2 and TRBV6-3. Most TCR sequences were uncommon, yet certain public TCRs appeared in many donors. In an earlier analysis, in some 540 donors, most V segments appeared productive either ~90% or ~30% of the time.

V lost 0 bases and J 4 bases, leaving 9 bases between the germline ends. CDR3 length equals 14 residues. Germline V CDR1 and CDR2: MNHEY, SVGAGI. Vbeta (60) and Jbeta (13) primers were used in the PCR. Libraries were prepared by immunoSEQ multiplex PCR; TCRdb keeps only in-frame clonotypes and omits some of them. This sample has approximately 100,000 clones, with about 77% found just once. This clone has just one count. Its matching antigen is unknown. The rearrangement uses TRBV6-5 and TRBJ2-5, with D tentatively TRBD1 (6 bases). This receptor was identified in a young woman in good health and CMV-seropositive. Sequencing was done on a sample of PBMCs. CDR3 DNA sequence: TGTGCCAGCAGTTACTCCGGACAGCGAGAGACCCAGTACTTC. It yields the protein CASSYSGQRETQYF.